What follows is one T cell receptor (beta chain) and its context. What it recognizes is unknown. This record belongs to a study of blood T cells in healthy people across ages. General study findings and limits: Naive CD4+ cell counts and diversity both ran higher in long-lived than in aged donors.

PCR was performed a second time for about 6 to 11 cycles using a sample-barcoded 5' primer and a J-beta primer mix. One entry per CDR3 protein results from TCRdb running MiXCR on the 5' RACE reads. Here the sample spans roughly 800,000 distinct CDR3 sequences, 25% being singletons. These data were also filed under a second study, of T cells of mothers and their children. As reported in that work: No persistent microchimeric T cell clones were detected at around 100 clones per million clonotypes sensitivity.

The receptor was isolated from a boy aged 5-17 years in good health. Sequencing used blood.

The CDR3 loop is CASSIVAGLAGNNEQFF. In DNA, the CDR3 is TGTGCCAGTAGTATAGTGGCGGGTCTAGCGGGAAACAATGAGCAGTTCTTC. The V call is TRBV19, the J call TRBJ2-1; 9 bases are a match to TRBD2. J gave up 5 bases and V 1 base, and 9 bases lay outside the gene matches. This CDR3 has 17 residues. The V gene's germline CDR1 is LNHDA and CDR2 SQIVND (reference sequence).